Below, 12 T cell receptor beta chains from the same sample are listed, as sequenced in a study of human T cells and chemical hapten exposure (dated by TCRdb to about 2021). The time point label on this specimen signifies: healthy volunteer bleed at 2 weeks. Total RNA was extracted from unfractionated whole blood collected in Tempus Blood RNA tubes. The library was produced with RACE. The instrument given in TCRdb is NextSeq 500. The raw public reads went through TCRdb reprocessing: fastp at Q25, MiXCR clone calling, in-frame beta chains kept. Under each unique CDR3 protein, matching rows form one entry showing the most common genes and DNA. The sample has about 46,000 distinct CDR3 sequences on record, about 3.9% of them singletons. Together, the top ten hold approximately 1.6% of the sample. The sample taken for sequencing was whole blood. These receptors originate from a female donor in good health. Some clones in this sample may be carry-over from other donors' samples.

This clonotype was found many times. The chain couples TRBV7-9 to TRBJ1-1; TRBD1 agrees at 8 bases. The germline V gene encodes CDR1 SEHNR and CDR2 FQNEAQ (reference sequence). V was clipped by 5 bases and J by 4 bases; unmatched bases: 9. The CDR3 consists of 15 residues. The CDR3 DNA reads as TGTGCCAGCAGCGTAGGAGGACAGGGAATCACTGAAGCTTTCTTT. This translates into CASSVGGQGITEAFF.

This clonotype was seen many times. The rearrangement uses TRBV20-1 and TRBJ1-1; D remains unclear. The CDR3 is made up of 17 amino acids. Germline CDR1 is DFQATT and CDR2 is SNEGSKA (reference sequence). V lost 0 bases and J 0 bases, leaving 17 bases between the germline ends. The CDR3 reads CSARDPRVTVMNTEAFF. For the CDR3, the DNA is TGCAGTGCTAGAGATCCCCGCGTCACCGTCATGAACACTGAAGCTTTCTTT.

This clonotype appeared many times. The chain has TRBV28 and TRBJ1-5; D possibly corresponds to TRBD1 (5 bases). Germline CDR1 MDHEN, CDR2 SYDVKM. V was shortened by 7 bases and J by 7 bases, with 17 bases between the two germline ends. This CDR3 is 14 amino acids long. CDR3 sequence: CASNLVTGGQPQHF. The CDR3 coding sequence is TGTGCCAGCAACCTCGTCACAGGCGGCCAGCCCCAGCATTTT.

This clonotype was detected many times. The chain employs TRBV5-4 and TRBJ2-2; unclear D gene. V was cut by 0 bases and J by 4 bases, with 7 bases left in between. CDR1 is SGHNT, CDR2 YYREEE, per germline (reference sequence). There are 14 residues in the CDR3. CDR3 nucleotides: TGTGCCAGCAGCTTGGCGTCCGGCACCGGGGAGCTGTTTTTT. It codes for CASSLASGTGELFF.

Concerning this clonotype: This may be a read error: a much more frequent sequence differs by one nucleotide. The conserved closing phenylalanine or tryptophan is absent in this CDR3, likely reflecting a read error. The chain has TRBV18 and TRBJ2-7; D is uncertain. The CDR3 spans 12 residues. Germline CDR1 reads KGHSH; CDR2 reads LQKENI. V was cut by 10 bases and J by 0 bases, with 10 bases left in between. The CDR3, as DNA: TGTGCCACTGGCCGGGTCTCCTACGAGCAGTACTCC. It specifies CATGRVSYEQYS.

Of note for this clonotype: It may be a read error: a sequence one base away is much more abundant. The J gene is TRBJ2-7, the V gene TRBV18; D assignment may be TRBD1 or TRBD2 (6 bases each). CDR1 and CDR2 (germline): KGHSH, LQKENI. V shed 1 base and J shed 3 bases, with 10 bases lying between them. The length of the CDR3 is 14 residues. CDR3 bases: TGTGCCAGCTCACCACGGGGGGCGAACTACGAGCAGTACTTC. It yields the protein CASSPRGANYEQYF.

The CDR3 sequence: CASSLVAGSYGYTF. CDR3 DNA sequence: TGCGCCAGCAGCTTGGTGGCGGGTTCCTATGGCTACACCTTC. The chain is built from TRBV5-1 and TRBJ1-2; D not resolved. Germline V gene sequence: CDR1 SGHRS, CDR2 YFSETQ. With 0 bases removed from V and 4 bases from J, the gap between germline ends came to 10 bases. The CDR3 loop spans 14 amino acids.

In its sample, this clonotype was seen many times. This chain joins TRBV12-3 or TRBV12-4 and TRBJ2-3; the D gene is possibly TRBD1 (5 bases). The CDR3 runs to 14 residues. With 3 bases removed from V and 8 bases from J, the gap between germline ends came to 15 bases. The CDR3 nucleotides are TGTGCCAGCAGTTTCGAACAGGTGATAGTTACGCAGTATTTT. Translating it yields CASSFEQVIVTQYF.

Many counts were recorded for this clonotype. The chain couples TRBV18 to TRBJ2-7; TRBD1 aligns across 10 bases. The CDR3 covers 16 residues. The V gene end was trimmed by 2 bases and the J gene end by 4 bases; junction bases not matched to a gene: 8. Germline values: CDR1 KGHSH, CDR2 LQKENI. CDR3 nucleotides: TGTGCCAGCTCACCATCAGCCGGGACAGGGGCGTACGAGCAGTACTTC. Its translation is CASSPSAGTGAYEQYF.

This clonotype was seen a handful of times. This sequence may be a read error, since a much larger clone differs from it by one base. This chain links TRBV2 with TRBJ1-5; perhaps TRBD1 as D (5 bases). The germline CDR1 and CDR2 sequences are SNHLY and FYNNEI. The CDR3 extends over 12 amino acids. CDR3 coding DNA: TGTGCCAGCCGGCAGGACAATCAGCCCCAGAATTTT. This codes for CASRQDNQPQNF.

This clonotype was seen at least ten times. The rearrangement links TRBV20-1 to TRBJ2-3; possible D gene TRBD1, 6 bases. Trimming stripped 3 bases from V and 2 bases from J, with 12 bases between. The germline V gene has CDR1 DFQATT and CDR2 SNEGSKA (reference sequence). The CDR3 consists of 14 residues. The CDR3 loop reads CSASGVGATDTQYF. The CDR3 DNA reads as TGCAGTGCTAGTGGTGTGGGGGCCACAGATACGCAGTATTTT.

This clonotype was detected ten times or more. J is TRBJ2-7 and V is TRBV29-1; D may be TRBD1 or TRBD2 (5 bases each). The CDR3 runs to 15 residues. CDR1 and CDR2 (germline): SQVTM, ANQGSEA. V lost 1 base and J lost 3, with 16 bases in between. DNA for the CDR3: TGCAGCGTTGAAGTCCCAACAGGCCGGGGCTACGAGCAGTACTTC. Protein sequence: CSVEVPTGRGYEQYF.